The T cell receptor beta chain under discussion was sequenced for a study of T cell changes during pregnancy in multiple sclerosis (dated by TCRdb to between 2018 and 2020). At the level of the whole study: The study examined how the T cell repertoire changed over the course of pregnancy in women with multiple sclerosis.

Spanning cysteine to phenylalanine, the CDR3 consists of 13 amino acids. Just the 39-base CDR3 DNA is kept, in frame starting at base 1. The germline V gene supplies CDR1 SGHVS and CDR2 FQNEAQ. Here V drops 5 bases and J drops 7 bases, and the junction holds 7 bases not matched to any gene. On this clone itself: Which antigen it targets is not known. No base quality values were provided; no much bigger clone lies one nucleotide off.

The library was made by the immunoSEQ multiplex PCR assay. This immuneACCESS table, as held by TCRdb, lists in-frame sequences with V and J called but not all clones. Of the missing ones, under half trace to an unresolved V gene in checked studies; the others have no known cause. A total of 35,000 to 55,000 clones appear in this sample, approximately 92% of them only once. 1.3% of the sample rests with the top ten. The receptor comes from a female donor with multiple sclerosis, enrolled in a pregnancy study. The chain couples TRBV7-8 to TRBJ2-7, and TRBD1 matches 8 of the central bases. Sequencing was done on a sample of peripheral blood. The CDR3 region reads CASSTRTGWEQYF. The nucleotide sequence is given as TGTGCCAGCAGCACGCGGACAGGGTGGGAGCAGTACTTC.